This T cell receptor (beta chain) originates from a study of molecular identifiers for immune sequencing clone quantification. Turning to the study itself: Four of five splits of RNA from about 20,000 or 100,000 naive CD8 cells were sequenced in replicates.

CDR1 is MNHEY and CDR2 is SVGEGT in the germline V gene. Trimming left V 6 bases short and J 0 bases short, with 11 bases between. The CDR3 has 14 residues. This clonotype was recorded a few times. Each CDR3 protein is one row after TCRdb ran MiXCR on the PCR reads. The sample includes a few hundred thousand distinct CDR3 sequences, about 22% of them seen just once. This TCR came from a human donor in good health. Some libraries in this study had Jurkat cell RNA spiked in. V gene TRBV6-2 or TRBV6-3 combines with J gene TRBJ1-1; D perhaps matches TRBD1 (6 bases). The sample comprised naive CD8+ T cells from blood, with Jurkat cell RNA spiked in. Noted subset: FACS-sorted CD8+CD4-CCR7+CD45RA+ naive T cells. CDR3 coding DNA: TGTGCCAGCAGATGGACAGTTATGAACACTGAAGCTTTCTTT. Residues: CASRWTVMNTEAFF.